This T cell receptor (beta chain) came from a study of blood T cell repertoires in COVID-19. Study information: The samples span acute and convalescent COVID-19 from the United States, Italy and Spain. Sources were T cells, B-cell-depleted T cells, or PBMCs; the material itself was cDNA or gDNA.

Assay: immunoSEQ multiplex PCR; the TCRdb copy retains only in-frame clones and omits some. The sample includes around 160,000 clones, 70% to 90% of them seen just once. Those enrolled in Seattle joined during active infection and were followed longitudinally afterward. This CDR3 has 17 residues. Per germline, CDR1 LNHDA and CDR2 SQIVND (reference sequence). Trimming left V 4 bases short and J 9 bases short, with 27 bases between. Specimen: peripheral blood. The chain carries TRBV19 and TRBJ2-5; perhaps TRBD2 as D (5 bases). The sequence was obtained from a woman between 55 and 75 years old with COVID-19, enrolled during active disease. For the CDR3, the DNA is TGTGCCAGTAGTACGCTGACGCCAGAGGTTCATTCCGGGGCCCAGTACTTC. Residues: CASSTLTPEVHSGAQYF.